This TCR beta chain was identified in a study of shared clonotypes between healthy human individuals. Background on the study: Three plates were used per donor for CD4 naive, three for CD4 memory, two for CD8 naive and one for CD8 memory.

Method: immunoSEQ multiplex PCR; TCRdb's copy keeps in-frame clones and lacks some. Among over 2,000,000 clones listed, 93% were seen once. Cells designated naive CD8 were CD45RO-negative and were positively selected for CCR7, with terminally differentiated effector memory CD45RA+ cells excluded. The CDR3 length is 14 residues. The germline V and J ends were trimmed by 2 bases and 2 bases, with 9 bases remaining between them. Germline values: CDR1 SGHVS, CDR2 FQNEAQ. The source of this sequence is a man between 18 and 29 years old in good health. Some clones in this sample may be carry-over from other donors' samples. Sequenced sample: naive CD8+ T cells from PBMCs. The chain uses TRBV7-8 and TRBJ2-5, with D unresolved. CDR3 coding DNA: TGTGCCAGCAGCTTATTGGGGATACAAGAGACCCAGTACTTC. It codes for CASSLLGIQETQYF.